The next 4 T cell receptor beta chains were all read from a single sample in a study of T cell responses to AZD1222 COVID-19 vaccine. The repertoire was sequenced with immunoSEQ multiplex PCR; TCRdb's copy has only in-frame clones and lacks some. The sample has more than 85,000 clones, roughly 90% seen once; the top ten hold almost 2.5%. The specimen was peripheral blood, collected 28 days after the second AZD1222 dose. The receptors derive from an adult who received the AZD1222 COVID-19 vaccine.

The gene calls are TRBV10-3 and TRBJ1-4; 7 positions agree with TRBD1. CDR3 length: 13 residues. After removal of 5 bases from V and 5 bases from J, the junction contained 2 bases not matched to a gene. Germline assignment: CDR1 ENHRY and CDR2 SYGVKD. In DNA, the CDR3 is TGTGCCATCAGTAGGGGACAGAATGAAAAACTGTTTTTT. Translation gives CAISRGQNEKLFF.

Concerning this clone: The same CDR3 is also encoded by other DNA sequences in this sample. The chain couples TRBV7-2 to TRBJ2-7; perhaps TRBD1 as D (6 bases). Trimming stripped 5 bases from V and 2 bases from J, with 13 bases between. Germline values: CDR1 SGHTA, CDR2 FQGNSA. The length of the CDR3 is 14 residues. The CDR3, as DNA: TGTGCCAGCAGCCCACAGGGTGGGACCTACGAGCAGTACTTC. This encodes CASSPQGGTYEQYF.

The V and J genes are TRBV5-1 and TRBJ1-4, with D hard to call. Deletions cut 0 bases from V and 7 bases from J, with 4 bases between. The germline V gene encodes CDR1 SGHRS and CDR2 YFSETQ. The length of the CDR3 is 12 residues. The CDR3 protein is CASSLAFEKLFF. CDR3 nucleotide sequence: TGCGCCAGCAGCTTGGCTTTTGAAAAACTGTTTTTT.

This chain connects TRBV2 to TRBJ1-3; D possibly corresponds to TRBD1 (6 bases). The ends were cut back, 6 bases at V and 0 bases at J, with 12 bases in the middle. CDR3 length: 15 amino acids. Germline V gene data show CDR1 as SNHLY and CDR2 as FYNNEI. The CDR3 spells CASSRQVSSGNTIYF. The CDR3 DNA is TGTGCCAGCAGCAGACAGGTCAGCTCTGGAAACACCATATATTTT.